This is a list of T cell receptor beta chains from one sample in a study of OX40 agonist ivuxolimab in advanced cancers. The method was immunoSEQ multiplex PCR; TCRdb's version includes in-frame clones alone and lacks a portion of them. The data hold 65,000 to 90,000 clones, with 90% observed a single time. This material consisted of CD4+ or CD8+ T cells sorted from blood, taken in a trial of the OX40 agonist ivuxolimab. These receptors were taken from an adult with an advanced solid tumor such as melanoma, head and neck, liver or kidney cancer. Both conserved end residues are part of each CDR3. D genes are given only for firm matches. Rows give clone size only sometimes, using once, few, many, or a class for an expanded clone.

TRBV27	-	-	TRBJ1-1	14	CASRALGGFTEAFF	TGTGCCAGCAGGGCTCTCGGGGGGTTCACTGAAGCTTTCTTT
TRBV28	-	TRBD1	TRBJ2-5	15	CASSSWTGGLETQYF	TGTGCCAGCAGTTCCTGGACAGGGGGCTTGGAGACCCAGTACTTC
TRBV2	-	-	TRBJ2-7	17	CASMAAAHLRHSYEQYF	TGTGCCAGCATGGCCGCGGCTCACCTAAGACACTCCTACGAGCAGTACTTC
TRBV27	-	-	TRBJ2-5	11	CASRERETQYF	TGTGCCAGCAGGGAGAGGGAGACCCAGTACTTC
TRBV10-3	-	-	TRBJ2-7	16	CASSYSILGTAYEQYF	TGTGCCAGCAGTTACTCGATTCTGGGTACAGCTTACGAGCAGTACTTC
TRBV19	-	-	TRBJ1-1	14	CASSVGVMNTEAFF	TGTGCCAGTAGTGTCGGGGTGATGAACACTGAAGCTTTCTTT
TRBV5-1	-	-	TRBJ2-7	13	CASSFGHYYEQYF	TGCGCCAGCAGCTTCGGACACTATTACGAGCAGTACTTC
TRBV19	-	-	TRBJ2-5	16	CASSSPLSLASETQYF	TGTGCCAGTAGTTCCCCCCTCTCGTTAGCTTCGGAGACCCAGTACTTC
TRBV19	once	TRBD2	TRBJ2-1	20	CASTSAWLAGGLGRANEQFF	TGTGCCAGTACCTCAGCCTGGCTAGCGGGGGGGCTTGGAAGGGCAAATGAGCAGTTCTTC
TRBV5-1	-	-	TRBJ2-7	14	CASSLAGAPGEQYF	TGCGCCAGCAGCTTGGCAGGGGCCCCCGGCGAGCAGTACTTC
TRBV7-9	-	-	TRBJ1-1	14	CASSLGSGGTEAFF	TGTGCCAGCAGCTTAGGGTCCGGCGGCACTGAAGCTTTCTTT
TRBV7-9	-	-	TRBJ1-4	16	CASSLVRTATNEKLFF	TGTGCCAGCAGCTTAGTACGCACAGCAACTAATGAAAAACTGTTTTTT
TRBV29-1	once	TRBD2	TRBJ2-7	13	CSVRLAGSYEQYF	TGCAGCGTGCGACTAGCGGGGTCCTACGAGCAGTACTTC
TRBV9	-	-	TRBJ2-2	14	CASSAPQGQGELFF	TGTGCCAGCAGCGCCCCCCAAGGTCAAGGCGAGCTGTTTTTT
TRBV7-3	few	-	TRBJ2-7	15	CASSLFGNRNYEQYF	TGTGCCAGCAGCTTATTCGGGAATCGGAACTACGAGCAGTACTTC
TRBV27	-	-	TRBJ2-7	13	CASSLSPLEEQYF	TGTGCCAGCAGTTTATCCCCCCTGGAAGAGCAGTACTTC
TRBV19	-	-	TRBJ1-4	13	CASRGGINEKLFF	TGTGCCAGTAGAGGAGGGATTAATGAAAAACTGTTTTTT
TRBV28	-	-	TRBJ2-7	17	CASSLPPHSPPMNEQYF	TGTGCCAGCAGTTTACCGCCCCACAGCCCCCCTATGAACGAGCAGTACTTC
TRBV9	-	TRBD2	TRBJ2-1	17	CASSSAGTSGDYNEQFF	TGTGCCAGCAGCTCGGCCGGGACTAGCGGAGACTACAATGAGCAGTTCTTC
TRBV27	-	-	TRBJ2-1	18	CASVEADPNQNSYNEQFF	TGTGCCAGCGTAGAAGCGGACCCCAACCAAAACTCCTACAATGAGCAGTTCTTC
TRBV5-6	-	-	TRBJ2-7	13	CASSFAGAYEQYF	TGTGCCAGCAGCTTTGCAGGGGCCTACGAGCAGTACTTC
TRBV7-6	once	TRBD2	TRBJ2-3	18	CASSAGLAGEWGTDTQYF	TGTGCCAGCAGCGCCGGACTAGCGGGAGAGTGGGGGACAGATACGCAGTATTTT
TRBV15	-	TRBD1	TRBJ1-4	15	CATSRRDRGDEKLFF	TGTGCCACCAGCAGAAGAGACAGGGGAGATGAAAAACTGTTTTTT
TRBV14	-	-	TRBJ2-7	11	CASSHYYEQYF	TGTGCCAGCAGCCACTATTACGAGCAGTACTTC
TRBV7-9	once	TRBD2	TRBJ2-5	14	CASWGGSSVETQYF	TGTGCCAGCTGGGGCGGGAGTTCCGTAGAGACCCAGTACTTC
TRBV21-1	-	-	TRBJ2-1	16	CATNPAQRGVYNEQFF	TGTGCCACCAACCCGGCCCAGCGGGGGGTTTACAATGAGCAGTTCTTC
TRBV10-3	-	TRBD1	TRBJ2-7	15	CAISESTGTGVEQYF	TGTGCCATCAGTGAGTCGACAGGGACAGGGGTCGAGCAGTACTTC
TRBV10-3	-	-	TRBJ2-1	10	CAISEIFLIF	TGTGCCATCAGTGAGATTTTTTTGATCTTC
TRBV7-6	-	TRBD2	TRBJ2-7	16	CASSLEPSGRHYEQYF	TGTGCCAGCAGCTTAGAGCCTAGCGGGAGGCACTACGAGCAGTACTTC
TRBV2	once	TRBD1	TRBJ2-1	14	CASKGQGVYNEQFF	TGTGCCAGCAAAGGGCAGGGGGTCTACAATGAGCAGTTCTTC
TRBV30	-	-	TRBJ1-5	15	CAWSSGTTSNQPQHF	TGTGCCTGGAGTTCCGGGACAACTAGCAATCAGCCCCAGCATTTT
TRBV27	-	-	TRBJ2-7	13	CASSPNYMVEQYF	TGTGCCAGCAGCCCCAACTACATGGTCGAGCAGTACTTC
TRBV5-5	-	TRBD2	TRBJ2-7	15	CASSRTGAGVYEQYF	TGTGCCAGCAGCCGCACTGGAGCGGGAGTGTACGAGCAGTACTTC
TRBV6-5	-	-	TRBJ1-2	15	CASSYDRSLHYGYTF	TGTGCCAGCAGTTACGACAGGAGCCTTCACTATGGCTACACCTTC
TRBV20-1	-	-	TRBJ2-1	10	CSARHNEQFF	TGCAGTGCTCGCCACAATGAGCAGTTCTTC
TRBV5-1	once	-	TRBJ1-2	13	CALHRTSNYGYTF	TGCGCCTTGCACAGGACGTCTAACTATGGCTACACCTTC
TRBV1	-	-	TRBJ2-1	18	CTSKRGLAGVPTYNEQFF	TGCACCAGCAAGAGGGGGCTAGCGGGAGTCCCCACCTACAATGAGCAGTTCTTC
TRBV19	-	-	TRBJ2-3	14	CASSIGTGPNTQYF	TGTGCCAGTAGTATAGGGACGGGGCCTAATACGCAGTATTTT
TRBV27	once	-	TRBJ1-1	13	CASSFASVREAFF	TGTGCCAGCAGTTTCGCCTCGGTCCGTGAAGCTTTCTTT
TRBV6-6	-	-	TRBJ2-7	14	CASSYSAPIVEQYF	TGTGCCAGCAGTTACTCCGCCCCAATTGTCGAGCAGTACTTC
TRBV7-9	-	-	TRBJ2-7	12	CASSPGHYEQYF	TGTGCCAGCAGCCCAGGACACTACGAGCAGTACTTC